The 12 T cell receptor beta chains given below trace back to one sample, sequenced in a study of shared clonotypes between healthy human individuals. Sequencing used immunoSEQ multiplex PCR; TCRdb keeps in-frame clones, though not all of them. The table shows more than 1.2 million clones, with around 98.5% occurring only once. The material sequenced was naive CD4+ T cells sorted from blood. Subset in this sample: CD45RA+ positively selected. These receptor sequences come from a man aged 25 to 45 in good health.

The chain employs TRBV6-1 and TRBJ2-3; unclear D gene. The CDR3 is 15 amino acids. Trimming stripped 0 bases from V and 8 bases from J, with 15 bases between. Per the germline V gene, CDR1 is MNHNS and CDR2 is SASEGT. The CDR3 here is CASSEALSPSLTQYF. The CDR3 DNA reads TGTGCCAGCAGTGAAGCACTTTCTCCTAGTCTTACGCAGTATTTT.

This clone appeared once. Other DNA sequences of this sample code for an identical CDR3. This chain connects TRBV5-1 to TRBJ2-1, with D tentatively TRBD2 (6 bases). The CDR3 has 14 amino acids. CDR1 SGHRS and CDR2 YFSETQ come from the germline V gene. Trimming left V 6 bases short and J 1 base short, with 11 bases between. The CDR3 nucleotides read TGCGCCAGCACATCCGGGACTTCCTACAATGAGCAGTTCTTC. Protein sequence: CASTSGTSYNEQFF.

V is TRBV5-6 and J is TRBJ2-5; the D is unclear. Trimming cost V 4 bases and J 7 bases, with 14 bases left between them. The CDR3 contains 13 residues. Germline lookup yields CDR1 SGHDT and CDR2 YYEEEE. CDR3 in amino acids: CASSPRTVGTQYF. Here the CDR3 DNA reads TGTGCCAGCAGCCCAAGGACGGTTGGGACCCAGTACTTC. Drawing the rest from reference TRBV5-6 and TRBJ2-5, the complete variable domain is DAGVTQSPTHLIKTRGQQVTLRCSPKSGHDTVSWYQQALGQGPQFIFQYYEEEERQRGNFPDRFSGHQFPNYSSELNVNALLLGDSALYLCASSPRTVGTQYFGPGTRLLVL.

The sample holds one count of this clone. The rearrangement links TRBV6-1 to TRBJ2-5; tentative D call: TRBD2 (6 bases). The CDR3 is made up of 14 amino acids. Looked up from germline, CDR1 is MNHNS and CDR2 is SASEGT. Trimming shortened V by 2 bases and J by 5 bases, and 12 bases separated the two germline ends. CDR3 protein: CASSEQGGGETQYF. The DNA of the CDR3 is TGTGCCAGCAGTGAACAGGGAGGTGGGGAGACCCAGTACTTC.

The chain links TRBV20-1 to TRBJ2-3, with D unresolved. The ends were cut back, 6 bases at V and 13 bases at J, with 17 bases in the middle. Germline loops: CDR1 DFQATT, CDR2 SNEGSKA (reference sequence). CDR3 length: 11 residues. The DNA of the CDR3 is TGCAGTGCCGACAAGGCGGCTAGGAAGTATTTT. Its translation is CSADKAARKYF.

Comment on this clone: Other nucleotide sequences in the sample specify the same CDR3. The V call is TRBV9, the J call TRBJ2-7; a possible D gene is TRBD2 (5 bases). There are 15 residues in the CDR3. The V gene's germline CDR1 is SGDLS and CDR2 YYNGEE. Trimming removed 4 bases at V and 1 base at J, with 15 bases between. CDR3 loop: CASSPLASGSYEQYF. The CDR3, as DNA: TGTGCCAGCAGCCCCCTTGCCAGCGGTTCCTACGAGCAGTACTTC.

This rearrangement joins TRBV9 to TRBJ2-7, with TRBD1 matching over 8 bases. The V gene end was trimmed by 0 bases and the J gene end by 2 bases; junction bases not matched to a gene: 7. The V gene's germline CDR1 is SGDLS and CDR2 YYNGEE. The CDR3 runs 16 residues. The CDR3, as DNA: TGTGCCAGCAGCGTAGGGACGGGACAGGCAACCTACGAGCAGTACTTC. Translated: CASSVGTGQATYEQYF.

As DNA, the CDR3 is TGTGCCAGCAGCTTCCAGGGGGCCTACGAGCAGTACTTC. This gives the protein CASSFQGAYEQYF. The J gene is TRBJ2-7, the V gene TRBV11-3; 7 bases agree with TRBD1. The CDR3 totals 13 residues. V lost 3 bases and J lost 2; bases outside the gene matches: 1. Germline CDR1 SGHNT, CDR2 YENEEA.

The chain uses TRBV18 and TRBJ1-3, with a tentative D call TRBD1 (6 bases). The V and J ends lost 0 bases and 0 bases respectively, with 12 bases between them. There are 17 residues in the CDR3. CDR1 is KGHSH, CDR2 LQKENI, per germline. For the CDR3, the DNA is TGTGCCAGCTCACCACCGACAGGTTCGAGCTCTGGAAACACCATATATTTT. As protein: CASSPPTGSSSGNTIYF.

J is TRBJ1-1 and V is TRBV7-2; D is uncertain. V was shortened by 1 base and J by 5 bases, with 5 bases between the two germline ends. Germline V gene sequence: CDR1 SGHTA, CDR2 FQGNSA. This CDR3 region has 12 residues. The CDR3 DNA sequence: TGTGCCAGCAGCTTAGTTTATACTGAAGCTTTCTTT. Translation gives CASSLVYTEAFF.

V usage is TRBV4-2 and J usage is TRBJ2-7, with 13 bases aligning to TRBD2. CDR3 length: 18 residues. V was pared by 1 base and J by 2 bases, with 8 bases of the junction left unmatched. The germline gives CDR1 LGHNA, CDR2 YNFKEQ. The chain's CDR3 is CASSQARTSGSRAYEQYF. DNA for the CDR3: TGTGCCAGCAGCCAAGCTAGGACTAGCGGGAGTCGAGCCTACGAGCAGTACTTC.

The CDR3 loop is CASTVRIQGGGETQYF. CDR3 sequence (DNA): TGTGCCAGCACCGTTCGAATACAGGGTGGGGGGGAGACCCAGTACTTC. The chain combines TRBV6-6 with TRBJ2-5; the D gene could be TRBD1 or TRBD2 (6 bases each). CDR3 length: 16 amino acids. From germline, CDR1 is MNHNY and CDR2 SVGAGI (reference sequence). The V end lost 7 bases, the J end lost 5 bases, and 23 bases lay between the germline ends.